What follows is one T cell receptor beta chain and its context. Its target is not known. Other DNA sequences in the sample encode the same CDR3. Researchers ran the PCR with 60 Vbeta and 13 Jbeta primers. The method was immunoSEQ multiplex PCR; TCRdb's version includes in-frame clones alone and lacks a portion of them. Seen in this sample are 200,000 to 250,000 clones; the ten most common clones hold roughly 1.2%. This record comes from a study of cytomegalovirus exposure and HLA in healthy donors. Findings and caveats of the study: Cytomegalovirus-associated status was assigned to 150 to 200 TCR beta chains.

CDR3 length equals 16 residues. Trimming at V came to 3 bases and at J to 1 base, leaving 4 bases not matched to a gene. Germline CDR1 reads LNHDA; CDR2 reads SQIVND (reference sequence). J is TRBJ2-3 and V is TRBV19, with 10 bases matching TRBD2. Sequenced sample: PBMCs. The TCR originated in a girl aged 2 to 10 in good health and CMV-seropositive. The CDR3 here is CASSIGLADGTDTQYF. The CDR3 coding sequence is TGTGCCAGTAGTATTGGACTAGCGGATGGCACAGATACGCAGTATTTT.